The 7 T cell receptor beta chains given below trace back to one sample, sequenced in a study of blood T cell repertoires in COVID-19 (dated by TCRdb to the early 2020s). Library generation was performed with the immunoSEQ multiplex PCR assay. TCRdb obtained this table from immuneACCESS and retained in-frame rearrangements with V and J assigned. These tables miss some clones; where compared with another copy, unresolved V genes account for less than half of the shortfall, and the remainder is unexplained. Within this sample are over 85,000 clones, with over 85% of them counted one time only. The top ten hold more than 3.5% of the sample. Sequencing used peripheral blood. These receptor sequences come from a human donor with COVID-19, enrolled during active disease. The donor label of this sample is uncertain.

CDR3 sequence: CASSDRGSSSYNEQFF. The CDR3, as DNA: TGTGCCAGCAGCGACAGGGGATCAAGCTCCTACAATGAGCAGTTCTTC. J is TRBJ2-1 and V is TRBV9, with 7 nucleotides matching TRBD1. With 3 bases clipped from V and 0 bases from J, the junction kept 6 bases outside the gene matches. Germline loops: CDR1 SGDLS, CDR2 YYNGEE. This CDR3 is 16 amino acids long.

The rearrangement uses TRBV6-5 and TRBJ1-2, with a weak D call TRBD1 (6 bases). The CDR3 contains 12 residues. Germline CDR1 and CDR2: MNHEY and SVGAGI. Trimming took off 7 bases at V and 8 bases at J, with 14 bases between the two ends. The CDR3 DNA follows: TGTGCCAGCACCTTCACAGGGAAGGGCTACACCTTC. Translating gives CASTFTGKGYTF.

The rearrangement links TRBV5-1 to TRBJ2-3; 8 bases are a match to TRBD1. The CDR3 has 15 residues. Germline values: CDR1 SGHRS, CDR2 YFSETQ. Trimming at V came to 4 bases and at J to 5 bases, leaving 9 bases not matched to a gene. CDR3: CASSTGDRKGDTQYF. For the CDR3, the DNA is TGCGCCAGCAGCACAGGGGACAGGAAGGGAGATACGCAGTATTTT.

This rearrangement joins TRBV10-2 to TRBJ1-5, with no clear D. V was clipped by 2 bases and J by 4 bases, with 9 bases between them. Germline V lookup: CDR1 WSHSY, CDR2 SAAADI. The CDR3 consists of 14 residues. CDR3: CASSEGRLNQPQHF. In DNA form, the CDR3 reads TGCGCCAGCAGTGAGGGCAGGTTGAATCAGCCCCAGCATTTT.

In this sample, this clone is medium-sized. This chain uses TRBV7-9 with TRBJ1-2; D not resolved. CDR1 and CDR2 (germline): SEHNR, FQNEAQ (reference sequence). V lost 5 bases and J 8 bases, leaving 9 bases between the germline ends. The CDR3 sequence is 11 residues long. This CDR3 reads CASSRSRGYTF. In DNA, the CDR3 is TGTGCCAGCAGCCGAAGCAGGGGCTACACCTTC.

The V call is TRBV29-1, the J call TRBJ1-1; no clear D. The germline V gene encodes CDR1 SQVTM and CDR2 ANQGSEA. The CDR3 covers 13 residues. The V end lost 8 bases, the J end lost 3 bases, and 16 bases lay between the germline ends. For the CDR3, the DNA is TGCAGCTCCCGCCGGGGTGGGGACACTGAAGCTTTCTTT. This sequence encodes CSSRRGGDTEAFF.

The chain links TRBV12-2 to TRBJ2-1; the table's D call of TRBD2 was not tested on the DNA. TRBV12-2 is a listed pseudogene. The CDR3 covers 17 residues. DNA for the CDR3: TGTGCAAGTCGCAAAAGCCAGGGCGGGGACTCGGCGAATGAGCAGTTCTTC. Encoded protein: CASRKSQGGDSANEQFF.